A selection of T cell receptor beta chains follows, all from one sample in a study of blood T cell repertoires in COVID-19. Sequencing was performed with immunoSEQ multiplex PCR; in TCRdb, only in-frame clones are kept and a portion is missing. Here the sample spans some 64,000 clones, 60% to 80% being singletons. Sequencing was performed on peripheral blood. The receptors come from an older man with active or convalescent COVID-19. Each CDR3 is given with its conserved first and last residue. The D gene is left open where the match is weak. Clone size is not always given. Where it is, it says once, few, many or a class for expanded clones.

TGTGCCAGCAGGAAGTCGGGTGTGCAGAATGAAGCTTTCTTT	CASRKSGVQNEAFF	.	.	14	TRBV14	TRBJ1-1
TGTGCCAGCAGCGTAGGACAGGGTGATGGCGAGCAGTACTTC	CASSVGQGDGEQYF	.	TRBD1	14	TRBV9	TRBJ2-7
TGTGCCAGCAGCCCCCGGGACAGGGGTTCTCTCCACTTT	CASSPRDRGSLHF	few	TRBD1	13	TRBV6-5	TRBJ1-6
TGCGCCAGCAGCTTGGTTACTAGCGGGGAGTACGAGCAGTACTTC	CASSLVTSGEYEQYF	few	TRBD2	15	TRBV5-1	TRBJ2-7
TGTGCCAGCAGCGGCACAGGTCACTCTGGAAACACCATATATTTT	CASSGTGHSGNTIYF	.	.	15	TRBV9	TRBJ1-3
TGTGCCAGTAAGATGGGGCCTGGAAACACCATATATTTT	CASKMGPGNTIYF	few	.	13	TRBV19	TRBJ1-3
TGTGCCAGCAGTTTAACCTACAGGGCTAACAATCAGCCCCAGCATTTT	CASSLTYRANNQPQHF	.	.	16	TRBV27	TRBJ1-5
TGTGCCAGCAGTAGTACTAGCGAAGGAACCCAGTACTTC	CASSSTSEGTQYF	.	TRBD2	13	TRBV6-6	TRBJ2-5
TGTGCCACCAACCGCGGGACAGGGGGCCTCCCAATTTATGGCTACACCTTC	CATNRGTGGLPIYGYTF	.	TRBD1	17	TRBV19	TRBJ1-2
TGTGCCAGCAGCCCGCCCTCAGGGGGCCACACCTTC	CASSPPSGGHTF	.	TRBD1	12	TRBV7-9	TRBJ1-2
TGTGCCTGGGACAGGTCTGCCGGAAACACCATATATTTT	CAWDRSAGNTIYF	.	.	13	TRBV30	TRBJ1-3
TGTGCCTGGAGTGTATTGGGGAGGCCTTCCTACGAGCAGTACTTC	CAWSVLGRPSYEQYF	few	.	15	TRBV30	TRBJ2-7
TGTGCCAGCAGCGTAGTTAGTGGAGGCTCCTATAATTCACCCCTCCACTTT	CASSVVSGGSYNSPLHF	.	.	17	TRBV9	TRBJ1-6
TGTGCCATCAGGGGACAGGTGCCCTACAATGAGCAGTTCTTC	CAIRGQVPYNEQFF	.	TRBD1	14	TRBV10-3	TRBJ2-1
TGTGCCAGCAGCATTCTACAGGGTTCCCCCGGGGAGCTGTTTTTT	CASSILQGSPGELFF	.	.	15	TRBV6-5	TRBJ2-2
TGTGCCAGCAGTGGACAGGGGGCAGAGACCCAGTACTTC	CASSGQGAETQYF	.	TRBD1	13	TRBV2	TRBJ2-5
TGTGCCAGCAGTGATCAGGCGGGCATAGGGGGCTACACCTTC	CASSDQAGIGGYTF	.	.	14	TRBV6-1	TRBJ1-2
TGTGCCAGCTCACCAGGCGGACAGGGGAATAATTCACCCCTCCACTTT	CASSPGGQGNNSPLHF	.	TRBD1	16	TRBV18	TRBJ1-6
TGTGCCAGCAGCTTTTCGAGGGCTAATACGCAGTATTTT	CASSFSRANTQYF	.	.	13	TRBV7-2	TRBJ2-3
TGTGCCAGCAGTTTATTGGGGACAGTACTCGCTAACTATGGCTACACCTTC	CASSLLGTVLANYGYTF	few	TRBD1	17	TRBV28	TRBJ1-2
TGTGCCAGCTCACCTATAAGAGGAGATACGCAGTATTTT	CASSPIRGDTQYF	.	.	13	TRBV18	TRBJ2-3
TGTGCCAGCAGTCAAGGTACAGGGTTGTTAGGTGCAGATACGCAGTATTTT	CASSQGTGLLGADTQYF	.	.	17	TRBV2	TRBJ2-3
TGTGCCAGCAGCTGGCCCGGGACTAGTCCGGCCAATGAGCAGTTCTTC	CASSWPGTSPANEQFF	once	TRBD2	16	TRBV28	TRBJ2-1
TGTGCTAGCAGCCCACGACAGCGCGGCGCAGATACCGGGGAGCTGTTTTTT	CASSPRQRGADTGELFF	once	.	17	TRBV7-7	TRBJ2-2
TGTGCCAGCAGCCAAGATCCCGTACAGGGGGCCACCGGGGAGCTGTTTTTT	CASSQDPVQGATGELFF	few	TRBD1	17	TRBV4-2	TRBJ2-2
TGCGCCAGTCGGGGAATCTCGAACACCGGGGAGCTGTTTTTT	CASRGISNTGELFF	.	.	14	TRBV5-1	TRBJ2-2
TGTGCCAGCAGCTCAACCGTGCGGACTGAAGCTTTCTTT	CASSSTVRTEAFF	.	.	13	TRBV5-6	TRBJ1-1
TGTGCCATCAGTGAGCAGGGACTAGCGGGACGGGCCGGGGAGCTGTTTTTT	CAISEQGLAGRAGELFF	.	TRBD2	17	TRBV10-3	TRBJ2-2